This T cell receptor beta chain was retrieved from a study of shared clonotypes between healthy human individuals. Overall study findings and caveats: As a rule, naive subsets had a larger estimated richness than memory subsets.

With regard to this clone: Its specificity is not known.

In the CD4+ fraction, cells were divided into CD45RA+ naive and CD45RA-negative memory subsets. From germline, CDR1 is GTSNPN and CDR2 SVGIG (reference sequence). CDR3 length equals 15 residues. Repertoires were generated with immunoSEQ multiplex PCR, while TCRdb's copy carries only in-frame clones and drops some. This table has roughly 170,000 clones, 65% to 80% appearing once. This receptor was identified in a man younger than 40 in good health. The chain combines TRBV30 with TRBJ1-1; D is unclear. Sample: memory CD4+ T cells sorted from blood. Subset reported: CD45RA-negative fraction. CDR3 in DNA: TGTGCGTCGCAGGCGAATGGCTTAATGAACACTGAAGCTTTCTTT. It encodes CASQANGLMNTEAFF.